The present T cell receptor (beta chain) was sequenced within a study of blood T cell repertoires in COVID-19. Turning to the study itself: Spain, Italy and the United States supplied samples that represented acute and convalescent COVID-19. The analysed material was cDNA or gDNA that came from T cells, B-cell-depleted T cells, or PBMCs.

The CDR3 sequence is 17 residues long. Germline assignment: CDR1 SGHAT and CDR2 FQNNGV. V lost 4 bases, J lost 7 bases, and 23 bases lay in between. Authors' methods: Amplification of reference gene primers provided the estimated nucleated cell counts. TCRdb's copy holds only in-frame clones and misses some; the assay was immunoSEQ multiplex PCR. V, J and clone size reflect that table, while D and trimming were determined from the DNA. The sample lists around 250,000 clones, 89% occurring once. The V and J genes are TRBV11-2 and TRBJ2-4; D is possibly TRBD2 (8 bases). The sequenced sample was peripheral blood. This TCR was recovered from a woman aged 40 to 50 who had recovered from COVID-19. CDR3 loop: CASSSPFSGLGGNIQYF. Here the CDR3 DNA reads TGTGCCAGCAGCTCCCCCTTTTCGGGACTAGGGGGCAACATTCAGTACTTC.